This T cell receptor beta chain appears in the sequencing data of a study of T cell responses to AZD1222 COVID-19 vaccine. Across the whole study: Timing groups of about 4 and about 12 weeks for second doses were pooled. Study-level findings and limits: Repertoire sampling was restricted to post-peak T cell response timepoints. Nearly half of spike-specific TCRs reportedly target variant regions that are unmutated in the B.1.351 and B.1.1.7 variants.

V lost 4 bases and J lost 0, with 14 bases in between. CDR1 is SGHRS and CDR2 is YFSETQ in the germline V gene. The CDR3 length is 15 residues. Sequencing was performed with immunoSEQ multiplex PCR; in TCRdb, only in-frame clones are kept and a portion is missing. The table lists about 81,000 clones, about 92% of them singletons. Remarks on this clone: No antigen is known for it.

This chain connects TRBV5-1 to TRBJ2-7, with D possibly TRBD1 on 5 matching bases. The receptor was derived from an adult in good health. Sequencing used peripheral blood, obtained on day 0 of AZD1222 vaccination. CDR3 nucleotides: TGCGCCAGCAGCGTCACAGGCCTTAGCTCCTACGAGCAGTACTTC. Its protein product is CASSVTGLSSYEQYF.